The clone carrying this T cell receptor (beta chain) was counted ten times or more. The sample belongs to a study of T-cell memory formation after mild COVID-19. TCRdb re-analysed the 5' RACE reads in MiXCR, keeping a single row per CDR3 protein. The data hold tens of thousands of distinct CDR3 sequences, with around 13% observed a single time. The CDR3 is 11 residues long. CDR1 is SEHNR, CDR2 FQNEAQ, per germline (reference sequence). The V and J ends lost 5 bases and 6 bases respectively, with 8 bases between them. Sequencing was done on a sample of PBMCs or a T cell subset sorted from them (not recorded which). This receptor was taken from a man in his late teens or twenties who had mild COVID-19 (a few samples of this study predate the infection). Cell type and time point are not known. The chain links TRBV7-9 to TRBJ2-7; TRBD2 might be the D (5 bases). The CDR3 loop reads CASSPGVEQYF. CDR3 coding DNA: TGTGCCAGCAGCCCCGGGGTCGAGCAGTACTTC.